This T cell receptor beta chain was obtained from a study of T-cell reconstitution after alpha-beta-depleted transplantation in children. Overall study findings and caveats: Some patients showed high day-60 TCRbeta diversity, which derived from surviving recipient T cells and thymic progenitors. At around two months after transplant, the alpha-beta T cells were reportedly derived from several hundred expanded clones that came from non-depleted graft cells. Most T-cell counts and diversity one year after the transplant came from T cells that were newly produced.

This clonotype was observed a handful of times. Its antigen is currently unknown. TCRbeta library construction was performed incorporating unique molecular identifiers. One entry per CDR3 protein results from TCRdb running MiXCR on the PCR reads. Here the sample spans 450,000 to 600,000 distinct CDR3 sequences, approximately 12% being singletons. The TCR originated in a male patient younger than 18 who had a stem cell transplant for acute myeloid leukemia, so the T cells may come from the graft donor. Specimen: PBMCs, mostly from graft donor cells, collected 360 days after TCRalphabeta/CD19-depleted stem cell transplant.

The CDR3 here is CASRTRGWRSGANVLTF. The CDR3 DNA reads TGTGCCAGCAGGACACGAGGGTGGCGCTCTGGGGCCAACGTCCTGACTTTC. The chain is built from TRBV12-3 or TRBV12-4 and TRBJ2-6; D is possibly TRBD2 (5 bases). The length of the CDR3 is 17 residues. Trimming took 6 bases from V and 0 from J, leaving 15 bases between them.